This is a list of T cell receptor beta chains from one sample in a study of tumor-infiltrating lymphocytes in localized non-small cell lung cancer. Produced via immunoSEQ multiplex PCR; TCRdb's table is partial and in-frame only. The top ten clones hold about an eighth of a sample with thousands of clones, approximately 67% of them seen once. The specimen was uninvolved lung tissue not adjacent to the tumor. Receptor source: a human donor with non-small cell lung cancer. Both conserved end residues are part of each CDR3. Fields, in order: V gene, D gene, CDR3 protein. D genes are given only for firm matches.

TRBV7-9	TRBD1	CASSSTGGNTEAFF
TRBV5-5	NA	CASSLAGGAGILNTEAFF
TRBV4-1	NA	CASSLGKSEGNSPLHF
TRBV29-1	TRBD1	CSVAGGLGYTF
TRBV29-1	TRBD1	CSVVTGTGLSNQPQHF
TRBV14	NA	CASSQDSYQPQHF
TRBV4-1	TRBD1	CASSQERGPQPQHF
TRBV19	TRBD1	CASSIDAGVTGGGNYGYTF
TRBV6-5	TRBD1	CASSRTGTGTYEQYF
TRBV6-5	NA	CASQQEGFGYTF
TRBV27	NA	CASRPLQTGGELFF
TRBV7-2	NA	CASSQQGFGYTF
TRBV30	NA	CAWGRTNTEAFF
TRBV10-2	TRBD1	CASRGQGVTNEKLFF
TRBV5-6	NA	CASRQQGGNTIYF
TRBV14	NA	CASSLDILYEQYF
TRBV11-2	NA	CASSSDFLYGYTF
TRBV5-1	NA	CASSLSGTGDNEQFF
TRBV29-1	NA	CSAMYAKNTEAFF
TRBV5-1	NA	CASSYTDTQYF
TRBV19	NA	CASTPVTSLGGGGEQYF
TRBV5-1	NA	CASSLEGPENNQPQHF
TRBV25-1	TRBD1	CASSDTTGVYGYTF
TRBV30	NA	CAWSRLMNTGELFF
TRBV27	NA	CASSRETRRGISRDRQYF
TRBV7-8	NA	CASSFPGAGNTIYF
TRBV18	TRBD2	CASSAGTSGGTTDTQYF
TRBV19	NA	CASSIMDNTEAFF
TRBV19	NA	CASSTLTHSNQPQHF
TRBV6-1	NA	CASSEKGDGGYEQYF
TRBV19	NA	CASTPTGTPGRPQHF
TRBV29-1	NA	CSVPVAGANVLTF
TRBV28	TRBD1	CASSETGGGGYTF
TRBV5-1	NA	CASSLAGLTRDYGYTF
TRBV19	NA	CASSISPRAVTYGYTF
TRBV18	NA	CASSPASYEQYF
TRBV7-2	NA	CASSFGVGLNTEAFF
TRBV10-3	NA	CAISGRDTQYF
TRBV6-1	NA	CAATRTTSGANVLTF
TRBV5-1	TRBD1	CASSPGDRNTEAFF